These T cell receptor beta chains were read from a single sample in a study of cytomegalovirus exposure and HLA in healthy donors. Using immunoSEQ multiplex PCR, the repertoire was profiled, and TCRdb retains in-frame clones only, with some absent. Among fewer than 200,000 clones listed, around nine tenths were seen once. Sample: PBMCs. All receptors come from a man aged 18-30 years in good health and CMV-seropositive. The conserved cysteine and the conserved F or W are not part of the CDR3 here. Size is omitted from some rows. Given values are once, few, many or a class for expanded clones.

NA TRBV7-9 ASSFGGGGELF
few TRBV6-5 ASSGGTADYEQY
NA TRBV4-1 ASSLRDGYSYEQY
NA TRBV5-4 ASSPAGGYNEQF
NA TRBV27 ASARGNTGELF
NA TRBV5-1 ASSSVKPQH
NA TRBV2 ASSGGTGRF
once TRBV6-8 ASSYVGVRDGNTEAF
NA TRBV10-3 AIKGDNQETQY
NA TRBV5-5 ASSVSRGLEAF
NA TRBV20-1 SAPDFFEQF